Listed here are 12 T cell receptor beta chains from one sample, sequenced in a study of blood T cell repertoires in COVID-19. Repertoires were generated with immunoSEQ multiplex PCR, while TCRdb's copy carries only in-frame clones and drops some. The sample holds 110,000 or so clones; roughly 80% are singletons and the top ten take approximately 1.5%. Sequenced material: peripheral blood. The receptors were gathered from a man aged 45-65 years with acute or convalescent COVID-19.

The chain has TRBV2 and TRBJ2-3, with TRBD2 identical over 15 bases. Trimming took 6 bases from V and 0 from J; bases not matched to a gene: 7. CDR3 length: 18 amino acids. Germline CDR1 is SNHLY and CDR2 is FYNNEI. The CDR3 DNA is TGTGCCAGCAGGGCCGGGACTAGCGGGGGGCTTAGCACAGATACGCAGTATTTT. This sequence encodes CASRAGTSGGLSTDTQYF.

This chain uses TRBV5-4 with TRBJ2-1; 10 bases are shared with TRBD2. Germline V lookup: CDR1 SGHNT, CDR2 YYREEE (reference sequence). J was trimmed by 5 bases and V by 2 bases; bases with no gene match: 4. The CDR3 spans 15 residues. CDR3 sequence (DNA): TGTGCCAGCAGCTTTCCACTAGCGGGGAACAATGAGCAGTTCTTC. Encoded protein: CASSFPLAGNNEQFF.

The rearrangement links TRBV19 to TRBJ1-4; D unclear. Looked up from germline, CDR1 is LNHDA and CDR2 is SQIVND (reference sequence). Trimming pared 4 bases from V and 4 bases from J, leaving 7 bases between. This CDR3 spans 13 amino acids. CDR3 residues: CASSKQYNEKLFF. In nucleotides, the CDR3 is TGTGCCAGTAGTAAACAGTATAATGAAAAACTGTTTTTT.

The J gene is TRBJ1-5, the V gene TRBV19; D gene ambiguous. The V end was cut by 3 bases, the J end by 4 bases, with 7 bases between. This CDR3 comprises 13 residues. Germline assignment: CDR1 LNHDA and CDR2 SQIVND (reference sequence). CDR3 protein: CASSISGNQPQHF. The CDR3 region has the DNA TGTGCCAGTAGTATTAGCGGAAATCAGCCCCAGCATTTT.

CDR3 loop: CASSLSGGTGELFF. CDR3 coding DNA: TGTGCCAGTAGCTTGTCGGGAGGGACCGGGGAGCTGTTTTTT. The chain uses TRBV19 and TRBJ2-2; 8 nucleotides agree with TRBD2. Losses at the gene ends were 6 bases for V and 5 bases for J; bases not matched to a gene: 5. The CDR3 loop spans 14 amino acids. Germline values: CDR1 LNHDA, CDR2 SQIVND (reference sequence).

This clone has only one observation. The J gene is TRBJ1-5, the V gene TRBV19; the match to TRBD1 covers 7 bases. V shed 3 bases and J 4 bases; nucleotides not matched to a gene: 3. Per germline, CDR1 LNHDA and CDR2 SQIVND (reference sequence). This CDR3 has 14 amino acids. CDR3 bases: TGTGCCAGTAGTATCAACAGGGGAAATCAGCCCCAGCATTTT. This translates into CASSINRGNQPQHF.

The chain links TRBV6-2 or TRBV6-3 to TRBJ2-7, with D perhaps TRBD1 (6 bases). The V and J ends lost 2 bases and 3 bases respectively, with 8 bases between them. Germline assignment: CDR1 MNHEY and CDR2 SVGEGT. This CDR3 has 13 amino acids. The CDR3 DNA reads as TGTGCCAGCAGTTACCTCAGGGGCTACGAGCAGTACGTC. This codes for CASSYLRGYEQYV.

The chain has TRBV27 and TRBJ1-6; TRBD1 agrees at 12 bases. Losses at the gene ends were 4 bases for V and 0 bases for J; bases not matched to a gene: 7. Per the germline V gene, CDR1 is MNHEY and CDR2 is SMNVEV (reference sequence). CDR3 length: 19 residues. CDR3 sequence: CASSSGTGGAGSYNSPLHF. CDR3 nucleotide sequence: TGTGCCAGCAGTTCGGGGACAGGGGGCGCAGGCTCCTATAATTCACCCCTCCACTTT.

This chain joins TRBV14 and TRBJ2-2; D remains unclear. The CDR3 is made up of 16 amino acids. In germline, CDR1 is SGHDN, CDR2 FVKESK. V lost 2 bases and J 2 bases, leaving 12 bases between the germline ends. CDR3 coding DNA: TGTGCCAGCAGCCAATTTGCCGACTTAAACACCGGGGAGCTGTTTTTT. It is translated as CASSQFADLNTGELFF.

This clone was recorded once. J is TRBJ1-1 and V is TRBV3-1 (or the pseudogene TRBV3-2); TRBD1 is a possible D gene (6 bases). The CDR3 is 15 amino acids. V was cut by 5 bases and J by 1 base, with 14 bases left in between. Per germline, CDR1 LGHDT and CDR2 YNNKEL (reference sequence). The CDR3 loop is CASSSRGGRNTEAFF. The CDR3 DNA follows: TGTGCCAGCAGCTCTCGGGGGGGCCGGAACACTGAAGCTTTCTTT.

The chain couples TRBV5-5 to TRBJ1-3; tentative D call: TRBD1 (5 bases). This CDR3 spans 15 amino acids. Trimming took off 4 bases at V and 0 bases at J, with 11 bases between the two ends. Germline CDR1 and CDR2: SGHKS and YYEKEE (reference sequence). As DNA, the CDR3 is TGTGCCAGCAGCCCCGGAGGGGTCTCTGGAAACACCATATATTTT. This encodes CASSPGGVSGNTIYF.

CDR3 loop: CASSLSGYSPLHF. The CDR3 nucleotides read TGTGCCAGCAGCTTATCAGGGTACTCACCCCTCCACTTT. The rearrangement links TRBV11-3 to TRBJ1-6; D is perhaps TRBD1 (5 bases). Germline V gene lookup returns CDR1 SGHNT and CDR2 YENEEA. The CDR3 sequence is 13 residues long. Trimming left V 2 bases short and J 10 bases short, with 9 bases between.